This paragraph reports one T cell receptor beta chain. This clonotype was counted a few times. Its antigen is unknown. It has no much larger one-base neighbor in the sample; base qualities were not kept. Library preparation used RT-PCR. The sample was run on a NextSeq 550. Using fastp at Q25 and MiXCR, TCRdb reprocessed the public reads and kept productive beta chains. CDR3 protein duplicates are merged, each entry listing the most common genes and DNA. This sample has approximately 170,000 distinct CDR3 sequences in its table, and about 29% of those were observed once. The ten largest clones capture less than 3.5% of the sample. V lost 7 bases and J lost 3 bases, and the count of bases not matched to a germline gene is 3. The cysteine opens and the phenylalanine closes a CDR3 of 11 amino acids. The entry retains the CDR3 DNA only, 33 bases that are in frame from base 1. In the germline V gene, CDR1 corresponds to SQVTM and CDR2 to ANQGSEA.

The data stem from a study of patients and donors after allogeneic stem cell transplantation (dated by TCRdb to 2018 to 2021). Recombination connected TRBV29-1 to TRBJ2-7, with TRBD1 matching 7 junction bases. What was sequenced was blood, either unsorted or a sorted T cell fraction (not recorded which). This TCR came from a human donor who was either an allogeneic HSCT recipient or a stem cell or donor lymphocyte infusion donor (not recorded which). It is not recorded whose cells these are; they may come from a transplant donor. The CDR3 is CSAGTDYEQYF. The DNA sequence is TGCAGCGCCGGGACAGACTACGAGCAGTACTTC.